This paragraph reports one T cell receptor beta chain. The entry originates in a study of CD8+ T cells in alopecia areata. Germline V gives CDR1 MNHEY, CDR2 SVGAGI. Trimming cost V 6 bases and J 8 bases, with 13 bases left between them. The CDR3 runs 12 residues. Documented treatment: oral pan-JAK inhibitor, 5-10 mg twice daily. In alopecia areata patients, both lesional scalp punch biopsies and peripheral blood were collected. Extracted from the samples, RNA was reverse transcribed into cDNA to serve as the sequencing template. Libraries were prepared by immunoSEQ multiplex PCR; TCRdb keeps only in-frame clonotypes and omits some of them. The sample carries under 350,000 clones, about three fifths recorded once.

The source was CD4+ T cells sorted from blood, collected at week 24, from a patient treated with tofacitinib. The receptor's source is a human donor with alopecia areata. The V gene is TRBV6-5, the J gene TRBJ1-2; D not certain. This CDR3 reads CASREGVQGYTF. As DNA, the CDR3 is TGTGCCAGCAGGGAGGGTGTGCAGGGCTACACCTTC.